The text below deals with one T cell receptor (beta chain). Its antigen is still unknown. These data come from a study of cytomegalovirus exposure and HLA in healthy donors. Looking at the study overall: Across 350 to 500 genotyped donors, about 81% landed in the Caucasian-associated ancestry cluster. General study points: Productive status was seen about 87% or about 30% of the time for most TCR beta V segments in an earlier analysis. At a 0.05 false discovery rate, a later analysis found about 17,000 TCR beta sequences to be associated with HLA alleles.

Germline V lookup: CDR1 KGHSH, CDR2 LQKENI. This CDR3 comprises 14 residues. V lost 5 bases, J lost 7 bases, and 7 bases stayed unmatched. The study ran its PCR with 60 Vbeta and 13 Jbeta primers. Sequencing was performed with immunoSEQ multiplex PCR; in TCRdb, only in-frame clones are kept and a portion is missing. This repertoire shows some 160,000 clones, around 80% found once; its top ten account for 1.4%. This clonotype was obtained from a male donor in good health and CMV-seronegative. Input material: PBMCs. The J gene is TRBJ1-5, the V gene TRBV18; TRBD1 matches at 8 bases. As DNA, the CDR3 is TGTGCCAGCTCAGCCTTGGACAGGGAACAGCCCCAGCATTTT. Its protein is CASSALDREQPQHF.